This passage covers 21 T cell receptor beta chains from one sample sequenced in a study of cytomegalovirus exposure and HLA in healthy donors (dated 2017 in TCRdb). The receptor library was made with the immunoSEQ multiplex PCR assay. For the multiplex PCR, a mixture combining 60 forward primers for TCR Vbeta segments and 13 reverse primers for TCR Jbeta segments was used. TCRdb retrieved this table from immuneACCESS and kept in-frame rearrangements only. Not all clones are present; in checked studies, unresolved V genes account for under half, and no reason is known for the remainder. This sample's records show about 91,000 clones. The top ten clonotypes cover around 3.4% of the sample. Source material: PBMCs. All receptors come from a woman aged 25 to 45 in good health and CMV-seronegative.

CDR3: CASSHGTGGQPQHF. In nucleotides, the CDR3 is TGTGCCAGCAGTCACGGGACAGGGGGTCAGCCCCAGCATTTT. V is TRBV7-2 and J is TRBJ1-5, with 11 bases identical to TRBD1. The CDR3 totals 14 residues. V shed 6 bases, J shed 6 bases, and the junction held 4 bases outside the gene matches. CDR1 SGHTA and CDR2 FQGNSA come from the germline V gene.

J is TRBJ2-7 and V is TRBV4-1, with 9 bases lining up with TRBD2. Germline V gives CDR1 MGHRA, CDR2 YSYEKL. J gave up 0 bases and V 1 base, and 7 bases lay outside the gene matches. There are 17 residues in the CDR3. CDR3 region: CASSQVHSGGTSYEQYF. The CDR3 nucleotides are TGCGCCAGCAGCCAAGTCCATAGCGGGGGCACCTCCTACGAGCAGTACTTC.

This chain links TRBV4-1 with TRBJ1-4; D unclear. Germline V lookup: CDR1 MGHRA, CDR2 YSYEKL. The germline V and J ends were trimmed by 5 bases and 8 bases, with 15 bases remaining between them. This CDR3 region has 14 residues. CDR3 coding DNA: TGCGCCAGCAGCGCTATATCCAGGTACGAAAAACTGTTTTTT. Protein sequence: CASSAISRYEKLFF.

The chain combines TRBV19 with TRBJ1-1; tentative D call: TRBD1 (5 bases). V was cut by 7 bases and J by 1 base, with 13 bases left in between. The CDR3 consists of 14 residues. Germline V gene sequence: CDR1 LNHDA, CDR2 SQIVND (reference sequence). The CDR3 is CASTRGGENTEAFF. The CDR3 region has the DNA TGTGCCAGTACTAGGGGCGGCGAGAACACTGAAGCTTTCTTT.

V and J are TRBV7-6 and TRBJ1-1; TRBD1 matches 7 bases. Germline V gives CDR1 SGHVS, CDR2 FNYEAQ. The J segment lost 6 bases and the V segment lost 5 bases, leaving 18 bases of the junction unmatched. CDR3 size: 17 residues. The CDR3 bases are TGTGCCAGCAGCCCACTCGGGACAGTCACTCGGGGCGCTGAAGCTTTCTTT. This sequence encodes CASSPLGTVTRGAEAFF.

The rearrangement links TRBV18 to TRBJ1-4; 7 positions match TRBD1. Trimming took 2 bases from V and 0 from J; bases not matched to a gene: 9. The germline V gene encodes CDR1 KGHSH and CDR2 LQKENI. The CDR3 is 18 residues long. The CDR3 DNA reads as TGTGCCAGCTCACCAACGACAGGGACCGGCGCAACTAATGAAAAACTGTTTTTT. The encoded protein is CASSPTTGTGATNEKLFF.

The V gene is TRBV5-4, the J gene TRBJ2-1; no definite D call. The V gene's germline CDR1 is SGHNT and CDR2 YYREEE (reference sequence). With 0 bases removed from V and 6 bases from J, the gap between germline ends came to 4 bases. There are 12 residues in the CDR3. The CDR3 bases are TGTGCCAGCAGCTTGGGGCCCAATGAGCAGTTCTTC. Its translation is CASSLGPNEQFF.

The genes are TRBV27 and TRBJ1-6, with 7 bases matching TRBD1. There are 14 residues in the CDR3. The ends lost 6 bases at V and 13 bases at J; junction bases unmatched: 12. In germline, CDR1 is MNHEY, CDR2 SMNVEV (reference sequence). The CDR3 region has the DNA TGTGCCAGCAGCCGAATTAAACAGGGGATTCCCCTCCACTTT. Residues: CASSRIKQGIPLHF.

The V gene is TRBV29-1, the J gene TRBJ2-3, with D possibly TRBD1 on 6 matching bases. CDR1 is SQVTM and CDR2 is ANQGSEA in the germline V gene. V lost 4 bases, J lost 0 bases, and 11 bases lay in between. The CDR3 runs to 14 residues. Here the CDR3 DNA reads TGCAGCGTTGCACGGACAGCTAGCACAGATACGCAGTATTTT. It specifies CSVARTASTDTQYF.

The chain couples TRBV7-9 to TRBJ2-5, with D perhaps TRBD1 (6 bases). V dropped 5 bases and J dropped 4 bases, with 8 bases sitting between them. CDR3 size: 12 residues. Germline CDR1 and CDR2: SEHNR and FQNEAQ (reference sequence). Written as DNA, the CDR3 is TGTGCCAGCAGCGTACAGGGAGAGACCCAGTACTTC. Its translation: CASSVQGETQYF.

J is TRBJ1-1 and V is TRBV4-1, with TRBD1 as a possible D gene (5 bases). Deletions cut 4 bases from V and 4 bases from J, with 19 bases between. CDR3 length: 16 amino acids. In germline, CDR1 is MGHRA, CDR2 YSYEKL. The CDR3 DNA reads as TGCGCCAGCAGCCCACAAAACCCCAGGGCGGCCACTGAAGCTTTCTTT. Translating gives CASSPQNPRAATEAFF.

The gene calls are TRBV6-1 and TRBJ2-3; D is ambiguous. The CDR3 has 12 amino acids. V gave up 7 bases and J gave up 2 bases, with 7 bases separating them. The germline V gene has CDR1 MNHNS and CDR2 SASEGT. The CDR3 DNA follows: TGTGCCAGCACCTCAGACACAGATACGCAGTATTTT. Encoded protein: CASTSDTDTQYF.

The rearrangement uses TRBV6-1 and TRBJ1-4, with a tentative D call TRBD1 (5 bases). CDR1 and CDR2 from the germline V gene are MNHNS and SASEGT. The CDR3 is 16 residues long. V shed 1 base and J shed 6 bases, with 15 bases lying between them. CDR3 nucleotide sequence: TGTGCCAGCAGTGAAGTTCCAGGGAGGGGAGATGAAAAACTGTTTTTT. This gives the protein CASSEVPGRGDEKLFF.

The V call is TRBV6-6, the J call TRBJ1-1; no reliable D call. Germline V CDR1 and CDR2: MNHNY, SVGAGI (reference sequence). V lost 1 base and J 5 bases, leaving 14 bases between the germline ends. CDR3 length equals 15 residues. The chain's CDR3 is CASSYWPAGGTEAFF. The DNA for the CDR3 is TGTGCCAGCAGTTACTGGCCTGCGGGCGGAACTGAAGCTTTCTTT.

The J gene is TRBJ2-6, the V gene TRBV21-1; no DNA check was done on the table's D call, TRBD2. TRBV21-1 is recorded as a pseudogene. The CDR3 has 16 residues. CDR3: CASSKEASSGANVLTF. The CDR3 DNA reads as TGTGCCAGCAGCAAAGAAGCTAGCTCTGGGGCCAACGTCCTGACTTTC.

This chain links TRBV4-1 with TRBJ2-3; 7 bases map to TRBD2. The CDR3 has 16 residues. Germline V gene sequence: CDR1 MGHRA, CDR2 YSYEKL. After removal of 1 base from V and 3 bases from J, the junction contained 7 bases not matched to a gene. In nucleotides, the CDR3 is TGCGCCAGCAGCCAAGTGATGGCGGGAGCAACAGATACGCAGTATTTT. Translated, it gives CASSQVMAGATDTQYF.

The CDR3 DNA reads as TGTGCCAGCAGCTTAATAGCACAGGGGCGAGTAACCGGGGAGCTGTTTTTT. Residues: CASSLIAQGRVTGELFF. The chain couples TRBV11-1 to TRBJ2-2, with 7 positions matching TRBD1. CDR1 and CDR2 (germline): SGHAT, FQDESV (reference sequence). The CDR3 covers 17 residues. V was pared by 2 bases and J by 5 bases, with 11 bases of the junction left unmatched.

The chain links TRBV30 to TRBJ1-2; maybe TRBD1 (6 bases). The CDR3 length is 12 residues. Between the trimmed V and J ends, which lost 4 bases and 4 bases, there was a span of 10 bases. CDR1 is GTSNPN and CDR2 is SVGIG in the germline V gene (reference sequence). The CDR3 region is CAWNRDGYGYTF. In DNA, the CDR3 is TGTGCCTGGAACAGGGACGGCTATGGCTACACCTTC.

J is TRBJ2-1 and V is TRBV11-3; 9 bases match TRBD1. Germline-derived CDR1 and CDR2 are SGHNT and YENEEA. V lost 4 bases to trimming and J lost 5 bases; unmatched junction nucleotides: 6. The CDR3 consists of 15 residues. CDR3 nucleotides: TGTGCCAGCAGCTCCGGGACAGGGACCCACAATGAGCAGTTCTTC. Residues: CASSSGTGTHNEQFF.

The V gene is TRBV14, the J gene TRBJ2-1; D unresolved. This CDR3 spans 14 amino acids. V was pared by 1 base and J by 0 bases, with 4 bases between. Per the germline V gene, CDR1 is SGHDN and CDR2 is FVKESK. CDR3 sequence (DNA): TGTGCCAGCAGCCAAGTCTCCTCCTACAATGAGCAGTTCTTC. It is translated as CASSQVSSYNEQFF. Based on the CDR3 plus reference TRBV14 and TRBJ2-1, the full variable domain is EAGVTQFPSHSVIEKGQTVTLRCDPISGHDNLYWYRRVMGKEIKFLLHFVKESKQDESGMPNNRFLAERTGGTYSTLKVQPAELEDSGVYFCASSQVSSYNEQFFGPGTRLTVL.

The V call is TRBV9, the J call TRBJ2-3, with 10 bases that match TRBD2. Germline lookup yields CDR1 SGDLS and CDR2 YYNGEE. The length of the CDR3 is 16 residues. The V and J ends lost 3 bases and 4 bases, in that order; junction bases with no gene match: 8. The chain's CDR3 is CASSAYLAGEADTQYF. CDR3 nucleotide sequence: TGTGCCAGCAGCGCGTACCTAGCGGGAGAAGCAGATACGCAGTATTTT.